Listed here are 12 T cell receptor beta chains from one sample, sequenced in a study of technical replicates of blood from a handful of donors. Data came from immunoSEQ multiplex PCR; TCRdb stores just in-frame clones and leaves some out. The sample contains tens of thousands of clones, 85% to 95% of which appear only once. Sequenced sample: PBMCs. The origin of the receptors is a human donor in good health. Some clones in this sample may be carry-over from other donors' samples.

The J gene is TRBJ2-7, the V gene TRBV5-1, with no clear D. The germline V gene encodes CDR1 SGHRS and CDR2 YFSETQ. This CDR3 region has 13 residues. V lost 4 bases and J 3 bases, leaving 11 bases between the germline ends. CDR3 nucleotide sequence: TGCGCCAGCAGCGCCTCAGGATTCTACGAGCAGTACTTC. Translating gives CASSASGFYEQYF.

CDR3: CASRTGPREYF. The CDR3 coding sequence is TGTGCCAGCAGGACCGGGCCCAGGGAGTATTTT. The gene calls are TRBV6-6 and TRBJ2-3; the D gene is possibly TRBD1 (5 bases). The CDR3 is made up of 11 amino acids. Trimming took 6 bases from V and 13 from J, leaving 14 bases between them. Germline loops: CDR1 MNHNY, CDR2 SVGAGI (reference sequence).

The gene calls are TRBV27 and TRBJ1-5; no clear D gene. This CDR3 spans 14 amino acids. The germline CDR1 and CDR2 sequences are MNHEY and SMNVEV (reference sequence). The V gene lost 3 bases and the J gene lost 0 bases, with 6 bases spanning the gap. The CDR3 protein is CASSFDTSNQPQHF. The CDR3, as DNA: TGTGCCAGCAGTTTTGACACTAGCAATCAGCCCCAGCATTTT.

V and J are TRBV4-2 and TRBJ1-2; 8 bases match TRBD1. This CDR3 has 13 residues. Trimming removed 5 bases from V and 5 bases from J; junction bases left unmatched: 4. Germline V CDR1 and CDR2: LGHNA, YNFKEQ. In DNA form, the CDR3 reads TGTGCCAGCAGCTCTGGACAGGGTTATGGCTACACCTTC. It specifies CASSSGQGYGYTF.

This clone came up once. This chain joins TRBV4-1 and TRBJ2-5; possibly TRBD2 for D (7 bases). V lost 1 base to trimming and J lost 5 bases, with 17 bases between them. The CDR3 is 16 amino acids. The germline V gene has CDR1 MGHRA and CDR2 YSYEKL. The CDR3 region has the DNA TGCGCCAGCAGCCAAGTGGCTCCGGGGGGCCGGGAGACCCAGTACTTC. It encodes CASSQVAPGGRETQYF.

This sequence joins TRBV6-1 and TRBJ1-5; 8 bases line up with TRBD1. CDR1 and CDR2 from the germline V gene are MNHNS and SASEGT. The J segment lost 0 bases and the V segment lost 6 bases, leaving 4 bases of the junction unmatched. The CDR3 loop spans 15 amino acids. CDR3: CASRWTGYSNQPQHF. The CDR3 nucleotides are TGTGCCAGCAGATGGACAGGGTATAGCAATCAGCCCCAGCATTTT.

The chain couples TRBV7-9 to TRBJ1-5; possible D gene TRBD1, 5 bases. From germline, CDR1 is SEHNR and CDR2 FQNEAQ (reference sequence). V was shortened by 5 bases and J by 4 bases, with 15 bases between the two germline ends. CDR3 length: 15 residues. CDR3 region: CASSPVEAGNQPQHF. The CDR3 nucleotides read TGTGCCAGCAGCCCCGTTGAGGCAGGGAATCAGCCCCAGCATTTT.

The genes are TRBV4-1 and TRBJ2-6, with D possibly matching TRBD2 (5 bases). Trimming stripped 4 bases from V and 4 bases from J, with 17 bases between. The CDR3 is 17 residues long. Germline CDR1 and CDR2: MGHRA and YSYEKL. The CDR3 region has the DNA TGCGCCAGCAGCCCGCGAGAGGGTCGGACCGGGGCCAACGTCCTGACTTTC. It codes for CASSPREGRTGANVLTF.

Written as DNA, the CDR3 is TGTGCCAGCAGCGCCGCGAGCACTGAAGCTTTCTTT. Protein sequence: CASSAASTEAFF. V gene TRBV5-4 combines with J gene TRBJ1-1; D ambiguous. Trimming took 4 bases from V and 4 from J, leaving 8 bases between them. The CDR3 contains 12 residues. Per germline, CDR1 SGHNT and CDR2 YYREEE (reference sequence).

CDR3 sequence reads: CASSYSEGGNQPQHF. In DNA form, the CDR3 reads TGTGCCAGCAGTTACTCGGAAGGGGGCAATCAGCCCCAGCATTTT. V and J are TRBV6-6 and TRBJ1-5, with D possibly matching TRBD1 (5 bases). Trimming removed 0 bases at V and 2 bases at J, with 8 bases between. The CDR3 has 15 amino acids. Germline V gene sequence: CDR1 MNHNY, CDR2 SVGAGI (reference sequence).

V usage is TRBV7-8 and J usage is TRBJ1-1, with 11 bases fitting TRBD1. Per the germline V gene, CDR1 is SGHVS and CDR2 is FQNEAQ. Trimming cost V 5 bases and J 0 bases; bases outside gene matches: 5. The CDR3 length is 16 residues. Here the CDR3 DNA reads TGTGCCAGCAGCCCAAGGACAGGGGGCATGAACACTGAAGCTTTCTTT. Protein sequence: CASSPRTGGMNTEAFF. Supplemented by reference TRBV7-8 and TRBJ1-1, the full variable domain reads GAGVSQSPRYKVAKRGQDVALRCDPISGHVSLFWYQQALGQGPEFLTYFQNEAQLDKSGLPSDRFFAERPEGSVSTLKIQRTQQEDSAVYLCASSPRTGGMNTEAFFGQGTRLTVV.

The rearrangement uses TRBV27 and TRBJ1-1; D unresolved. The CDR3 is made up of 16 amino acids. CDR1 is MNHEY and CDR2 is SMNVEV in the germline V gene (reference sequence). The germline V and J ends were trimmed by 5 bases and 0 bases, with 16 bases remaining between them. CDR3 protein: CASSPLGRLMNTEAFF. The CDR3, as DNA: TGTGCCAGCAGTCCCCTGGGCAGGCTCATGAACACTGAAGCTTTCTTT.